This entry lists 22 T cell receptor beta chains sequenced from one sample in a study of shared clonotypes between healthy human individuals. Data came from immunoSEQ multiplex PCR; TCRdb stores just in-frame clones and leaves some out. The repertoire holds about half a million clones, with 79% as singletons. The sample comprised PBMCs. The receptors were sampled from a woman between 35 and 50 years old in good health. Some clones in this sample may be carry-over from other donors' samples.

V usage is TRBV10-3 and J usage is TRBJ1-1; 12 bases align to TRBD1. Germline CDR1 is ENHRY and CDR2 is SYGVKD. This CDR3 is built from 14 residues. V trimming: 6 bases; J trimming: 7 bases; junction bases outside the gene matches: 6. The CDR3 loop reads CAIRAGQGAYEAFF. The CDR3 DNA follows: TGTGCCATCAGAGCGGGACAGGGGGCCTATGAAGCTTTCTTT.

This chain's CDR3 is CASSITGETDTQYF. The CDR3 DNA reads TGTGCCAGTAGTATTACGGGGGAGACAGATACGCAGTATTTT. V usage is TRBV19 and J usage is TRBJ2-3; a possible D gene is TRBD2 (6 bases). Germline V gives CDR1 LNHDA, CDR2 SQIVND (reference sequence). This CDR3 contains 14 residues. Trimming pared 3 bases from V and 3 bases from J, leaving 10 bases between.

DNA for the CDR3: TGTGCCAGCAGCTTGGAAGGGGAGCTGTTTTTT. It yields the protein CASSLEGELFF. The chain links TRBV5-6 to TRBJ2-2; D is undetermined. In germline, CDR1 is SGHDT, CDR2 YYEEEE. The CDR3 covers 11 residues. Trimming stripped 0 bases from V and 8 bases from J, with 2 bases between.

This clone showed up just a few times. This sequence joins TRBV7-9 and TRBJ1-1; D gene ambiguous. Germline V gene data show CDR1 as SEHNR and CDR2 as FQNEAQ (reference sequence). With 6 bases removed from V and 0 bases from J, the gap between germline ends came to 5 bases. The CDR3 is 12 residues long. The CDR3 DNA reads TGTGCCAGCAGTCCTATGAACACTGAAGCTTTCTTT. Residues: CASSPMNTEAFF.

The rearrangement links TRBV6-6 to TRBJ1-1; D is unresolved. Germline V gene data show CDR1 as MNHNY and CDR2 as SVGAGI (reference sequence). CDR3 size: 11 residues. V lost 6 bases to trimming and J lost 9 bases, with 11 bases between them. CDR3 sequence reads: CASSLGRKAFF. DNA of the CDR3: TGTGCCAGCAGCTTGGGCCGAAAAGCTTTCTTT.

The J gene is TRBJ2-1, the V gene TRBV7-9; no clear D. From germline, CDR1 is SEHNR and CDR2 FQNEAQ (reference sequence). V lost 5 bases to trimming and J lost 0 bases, with 8 bases between them. This CDR3 region has 14 residues. Here the CDR3 DNA reads TGTGCCAGCAGCCCCTCAAGCTCCTACAATGAGCAGTTCTTC. It codes for CASSPSSSYNEQFF.

This chain uses TRBV7-9 with TRBJ2-5; possible D gene TRBD2, 5 bases. The J call is in doubt because the DNA end fits TRBJ2-7 better. CDR1 and CDR2 from the germline V gene are SEHNR and FQNEAQ (reference sequence). The CDR3 contains 14 residues. The CDR3 sequence is CASSLGPAVYEQYF. CDR3 nucleotide sequence: TGTGCCAGCAGCTTAGGGCCAGCGGTCTACGAGCAGTACTTC.

This clone appeared a few times. V usage is TRBV4-2 and J usage is TRBJ2-7; D remains unclear. V dropped 1 base and J dropped 7 bases, with 11 bases sitting between them. The germline gives CDR1 LGHNA, CDR2 YNFKEQ. This CDR3 region has 13 residues. This chain's CDR3 is CASSQGSRPEQYF. The CDR3 coding sequence is TGTGCCAGCAGCCAAGGGAGCCGGCCGGAGCAGTACTTC.

This chain links TRBV28 with TRBJ2-7; D might be TRBD2 (6 bases). V was shortened by 7 bases and J by 3 bases, with 19 bases between the two germline ends. This CDR3 comprises 15 residues. Per germline, CDR1 MDHEN and CDR2 SYDVKM. CDR3 nucleotides: TGTGCCAGCACAAGGGGAGGTGCGATGGACTACGAGCAGTACTTC. Encoded protein: CASTRGGAMDYEQYF.

In its sample, this clone was seen once. The chain couples TRBV4-1 to TRBJ2-5; 9 bases fit TRBD2. The CDR3 totals 18 residues. Germline loops: CDR1 MGHRA, CDR2 YSYEKL. The V and J ends lost 3 bases and 0 bases, in that order; junction bases with no gene match: 11. Here the CDR3 DNA reads TGCGCCAGCAGCCATGAGAGTAGCGGGAGAGGGGACCAAGAGACCCAGTACTTC. As protein: CASSHESSGRGDQETQYF.

This sequence joins TRBV5-6 and TRBJ2-3; a possible D gene is TRBD2 (5 bases). Trimming cost V 2 bases and J 6 bases, with 13 bases left between them. Germline V gene data show CDR1 as SGHDT and CDR2 as YYEEEE. There are 14 residues in the CDR3. The CDR3 sequence is CASSFSGIGDTQYF. CDR3 coding DNA: TGTGCCAGCAGCTTTTCCGGGATTGGGGATACGCAGTATTTT.

This chain joins TRBV6-5 and TRBJ2-7; TRBD1 matches 9 bases. V gave up 2 bases and J gave up 5 bases; unmatched junction bases: 7. Germline CDR1 reads MNHEY; CDR2 reads SVGAGI. The CDR3 covers 15 residues. The CDR3, as DNA: TGTGCCAGCAGTTACACCGGGACAGGGACCCACGAGCAGTACTTC. This gives the protein CASSYTGTGTHEQYF.

The chain couples TRBV30 to TRBJ1-6; no clear D gene. The CDR3 is 15 residues long. Germline assignment: CDR1 GTSNPN and CDR2 SVGIG (reference sequence). Trimming shortened V by 0 bases and J by 2 bases, and 8 bases separated the two germline ends. The CDR3 region is CAWSVSRPYNSPLHF. The CDR3 DNA reads as TGTGCCTGGAGTGTATCTCGTCCCTATAATTCACCCCTCCACTTT.

The chain has TRBV10-2 and TRBJ2-5; 14 nucleotides align to TRBD2. J lost 4 bases, V lost 10 bases, and 2 bases had no gene match. The CDR3 is made up of 13 amino acids. Germline V lookup: CDR1 WSHSY, CDR2 SAAADI. CDR3 sequence: CATGLAGGETQYF. Written as DNA, the CDR3 is TGCGCCACAGGACTAGCGGGAGGAGAGACCCAGTACTTC.

This clone was counted ten times or more. This sequence joins TRBV7-8 and TRBJ1-5, with 10 nucleotides matching TRBD1. J was trimmed by 0 bases and V by 4 bases; bases with no gene match: 9. The CDR3 covers 18 residues. Germline V CDR1 and CDR2: SGHVS, FQNEAQ. This CDR3 reads CASSSRDRGGYSNQPQHF. CDR3 in DNA: TGTGCCAGCAGCTCCCGGGACAGGGGAGGATATAGCAATCAGCCCCAGCATTTT.

The CDR3 spells CASSFLPGSYNEQFF. Here the CDR3 DNA reads TGTGCCAGCAGCTTCTTGCCGGGGTCCTACAATGAGCAGTTCTTC. The chain is built from TRBV7-7 and TRBJ2-1, with TRBD2 as a possible D gene (5 bases). Germline V lookup: CDR1 SSHAT, CDR2 FNYEAQ (reference sequence). Trimming shortened V by 3 bases and J by 1 base, and 10 bases separated the two germline ends. This CDR3 is built from 15 residues.

V is TRBV7-7 and J is TRBJ2-5; D possibly uses TRBD1 or TRBD2 (7 bases each). Germline values: CDR1 SSHAT, CDR2 FNYEAQ (reference sequence). There are 14 residues in the CDR3. The germline V and J ends were trimmed by 2 bases and 2 bases, with 9 bases remaining between them. CDR3 protein: CASSLQGGQETQYF. The CDR3 DNA is TGTGCCAGCAGCTTACAGGGGGGGCAAGAGACCCAGTACTTC. The whole variable domain, filled in from reference TRBV7-7 and TRBJ2-5, reads GAGVSQSPRYKVTKRGQDVTLRCDPISSHATLYWYQQALGQGPEFLTYFNYEAQPDKSGLPSDRFSAERPEGSISTLTIQRTEQRDSAMYRCASSLQGGQETQYFGPGTRLLVL.

This clone was picked up a small number of times. The V gene is TRBV11-2, the J gene TRBJ2-7; 10 bases fit TRBD2. In germline, CDR1 is SGHAT, CDR2 FQNNGV. V lost 3 bases and J lost 3; bases outside the gene matches: 5. This CDR3 has 15 amino acids. The CDR3, as DNA: TGTGCCAGCAGCTTGTCTAGCGGGAGAATCTACGAGCAGTACTTC. Protein sequence: CASSLSSGRIYEQYF.

The chain joins TRBV5-1 to TRBJ2-7; 9 bases fit TRBD2. The trim removed 2 bases at V and 1 base at J, leaving 13 bases unmatched. The V gene's germline CDR1 is SGHRS and CDR2 YFSETQ. The CDR3 runs 18 residues. The CDR3 coding sequence is TGCGCCAGCAGCTTCGACCTCAGCGGGAGGACCCCGTCCTACGAGCAGTACTTC. It encodes CASSFDLSGRTPSYEQYF. Variable domain in full (rest from reference TRBV5-1 and TRBJ2-7): KAGVTQTPRYLIKTRGQQVTLSCSPISGHRSVSWYQQTPGQGLQFLFEYFSETQRNKGNFPGRFSGRQFSNSRSEMNVSTLELGDSALYLCASSFDLSGRTPSYEQYFGPGTRLTVT.

V is TRBV7-8 and J is TRBJ2-4, with TRBD2 matching over 7 bases. Trimming took 5 bases from V and 7 from J; bases not matched to a gene: 2. Germline lookup yields CDR1 SGHVS and CDR2 FQNEAQ. The CDR3 is made up of 12 amino acids. CDR3 nucleotide sequence: TGTGCCAGCAGCCTGGGGGGGAACATTCAGTACTTC. Translation gives CASSLGGNIQYF.

The chain employs TRBV7-9 and TRBJ2-7, with no clear D. The germline gives CDR1 SEHNR, CDR2 FQNEAQ (reference sequence). V was clipped by 5 bases and J by 6 bases, with 14 bases between them. The CDR3 covers 13 residues. The DNA for the CDR3 is TGTGCCAGCAGCCCCAGCCCGTCGATCGAGCAGTACTTC. Translation gives CASSPSPSIEQYF.

The rearrangement uses TRBV21-1 and TRBJ2-7; no DNA check was done on the table's D call, TRBD2. TRBV21-1 is marked as a pseudogene. The CDR3 spans 15 residues. This chain's CDR3 is CASRGGLACSYEQYF. CDR3 DNA: TGTGCCAGCAGGGGGGGACTAGCGTGCTCCTACGAGCAGTACTTC.